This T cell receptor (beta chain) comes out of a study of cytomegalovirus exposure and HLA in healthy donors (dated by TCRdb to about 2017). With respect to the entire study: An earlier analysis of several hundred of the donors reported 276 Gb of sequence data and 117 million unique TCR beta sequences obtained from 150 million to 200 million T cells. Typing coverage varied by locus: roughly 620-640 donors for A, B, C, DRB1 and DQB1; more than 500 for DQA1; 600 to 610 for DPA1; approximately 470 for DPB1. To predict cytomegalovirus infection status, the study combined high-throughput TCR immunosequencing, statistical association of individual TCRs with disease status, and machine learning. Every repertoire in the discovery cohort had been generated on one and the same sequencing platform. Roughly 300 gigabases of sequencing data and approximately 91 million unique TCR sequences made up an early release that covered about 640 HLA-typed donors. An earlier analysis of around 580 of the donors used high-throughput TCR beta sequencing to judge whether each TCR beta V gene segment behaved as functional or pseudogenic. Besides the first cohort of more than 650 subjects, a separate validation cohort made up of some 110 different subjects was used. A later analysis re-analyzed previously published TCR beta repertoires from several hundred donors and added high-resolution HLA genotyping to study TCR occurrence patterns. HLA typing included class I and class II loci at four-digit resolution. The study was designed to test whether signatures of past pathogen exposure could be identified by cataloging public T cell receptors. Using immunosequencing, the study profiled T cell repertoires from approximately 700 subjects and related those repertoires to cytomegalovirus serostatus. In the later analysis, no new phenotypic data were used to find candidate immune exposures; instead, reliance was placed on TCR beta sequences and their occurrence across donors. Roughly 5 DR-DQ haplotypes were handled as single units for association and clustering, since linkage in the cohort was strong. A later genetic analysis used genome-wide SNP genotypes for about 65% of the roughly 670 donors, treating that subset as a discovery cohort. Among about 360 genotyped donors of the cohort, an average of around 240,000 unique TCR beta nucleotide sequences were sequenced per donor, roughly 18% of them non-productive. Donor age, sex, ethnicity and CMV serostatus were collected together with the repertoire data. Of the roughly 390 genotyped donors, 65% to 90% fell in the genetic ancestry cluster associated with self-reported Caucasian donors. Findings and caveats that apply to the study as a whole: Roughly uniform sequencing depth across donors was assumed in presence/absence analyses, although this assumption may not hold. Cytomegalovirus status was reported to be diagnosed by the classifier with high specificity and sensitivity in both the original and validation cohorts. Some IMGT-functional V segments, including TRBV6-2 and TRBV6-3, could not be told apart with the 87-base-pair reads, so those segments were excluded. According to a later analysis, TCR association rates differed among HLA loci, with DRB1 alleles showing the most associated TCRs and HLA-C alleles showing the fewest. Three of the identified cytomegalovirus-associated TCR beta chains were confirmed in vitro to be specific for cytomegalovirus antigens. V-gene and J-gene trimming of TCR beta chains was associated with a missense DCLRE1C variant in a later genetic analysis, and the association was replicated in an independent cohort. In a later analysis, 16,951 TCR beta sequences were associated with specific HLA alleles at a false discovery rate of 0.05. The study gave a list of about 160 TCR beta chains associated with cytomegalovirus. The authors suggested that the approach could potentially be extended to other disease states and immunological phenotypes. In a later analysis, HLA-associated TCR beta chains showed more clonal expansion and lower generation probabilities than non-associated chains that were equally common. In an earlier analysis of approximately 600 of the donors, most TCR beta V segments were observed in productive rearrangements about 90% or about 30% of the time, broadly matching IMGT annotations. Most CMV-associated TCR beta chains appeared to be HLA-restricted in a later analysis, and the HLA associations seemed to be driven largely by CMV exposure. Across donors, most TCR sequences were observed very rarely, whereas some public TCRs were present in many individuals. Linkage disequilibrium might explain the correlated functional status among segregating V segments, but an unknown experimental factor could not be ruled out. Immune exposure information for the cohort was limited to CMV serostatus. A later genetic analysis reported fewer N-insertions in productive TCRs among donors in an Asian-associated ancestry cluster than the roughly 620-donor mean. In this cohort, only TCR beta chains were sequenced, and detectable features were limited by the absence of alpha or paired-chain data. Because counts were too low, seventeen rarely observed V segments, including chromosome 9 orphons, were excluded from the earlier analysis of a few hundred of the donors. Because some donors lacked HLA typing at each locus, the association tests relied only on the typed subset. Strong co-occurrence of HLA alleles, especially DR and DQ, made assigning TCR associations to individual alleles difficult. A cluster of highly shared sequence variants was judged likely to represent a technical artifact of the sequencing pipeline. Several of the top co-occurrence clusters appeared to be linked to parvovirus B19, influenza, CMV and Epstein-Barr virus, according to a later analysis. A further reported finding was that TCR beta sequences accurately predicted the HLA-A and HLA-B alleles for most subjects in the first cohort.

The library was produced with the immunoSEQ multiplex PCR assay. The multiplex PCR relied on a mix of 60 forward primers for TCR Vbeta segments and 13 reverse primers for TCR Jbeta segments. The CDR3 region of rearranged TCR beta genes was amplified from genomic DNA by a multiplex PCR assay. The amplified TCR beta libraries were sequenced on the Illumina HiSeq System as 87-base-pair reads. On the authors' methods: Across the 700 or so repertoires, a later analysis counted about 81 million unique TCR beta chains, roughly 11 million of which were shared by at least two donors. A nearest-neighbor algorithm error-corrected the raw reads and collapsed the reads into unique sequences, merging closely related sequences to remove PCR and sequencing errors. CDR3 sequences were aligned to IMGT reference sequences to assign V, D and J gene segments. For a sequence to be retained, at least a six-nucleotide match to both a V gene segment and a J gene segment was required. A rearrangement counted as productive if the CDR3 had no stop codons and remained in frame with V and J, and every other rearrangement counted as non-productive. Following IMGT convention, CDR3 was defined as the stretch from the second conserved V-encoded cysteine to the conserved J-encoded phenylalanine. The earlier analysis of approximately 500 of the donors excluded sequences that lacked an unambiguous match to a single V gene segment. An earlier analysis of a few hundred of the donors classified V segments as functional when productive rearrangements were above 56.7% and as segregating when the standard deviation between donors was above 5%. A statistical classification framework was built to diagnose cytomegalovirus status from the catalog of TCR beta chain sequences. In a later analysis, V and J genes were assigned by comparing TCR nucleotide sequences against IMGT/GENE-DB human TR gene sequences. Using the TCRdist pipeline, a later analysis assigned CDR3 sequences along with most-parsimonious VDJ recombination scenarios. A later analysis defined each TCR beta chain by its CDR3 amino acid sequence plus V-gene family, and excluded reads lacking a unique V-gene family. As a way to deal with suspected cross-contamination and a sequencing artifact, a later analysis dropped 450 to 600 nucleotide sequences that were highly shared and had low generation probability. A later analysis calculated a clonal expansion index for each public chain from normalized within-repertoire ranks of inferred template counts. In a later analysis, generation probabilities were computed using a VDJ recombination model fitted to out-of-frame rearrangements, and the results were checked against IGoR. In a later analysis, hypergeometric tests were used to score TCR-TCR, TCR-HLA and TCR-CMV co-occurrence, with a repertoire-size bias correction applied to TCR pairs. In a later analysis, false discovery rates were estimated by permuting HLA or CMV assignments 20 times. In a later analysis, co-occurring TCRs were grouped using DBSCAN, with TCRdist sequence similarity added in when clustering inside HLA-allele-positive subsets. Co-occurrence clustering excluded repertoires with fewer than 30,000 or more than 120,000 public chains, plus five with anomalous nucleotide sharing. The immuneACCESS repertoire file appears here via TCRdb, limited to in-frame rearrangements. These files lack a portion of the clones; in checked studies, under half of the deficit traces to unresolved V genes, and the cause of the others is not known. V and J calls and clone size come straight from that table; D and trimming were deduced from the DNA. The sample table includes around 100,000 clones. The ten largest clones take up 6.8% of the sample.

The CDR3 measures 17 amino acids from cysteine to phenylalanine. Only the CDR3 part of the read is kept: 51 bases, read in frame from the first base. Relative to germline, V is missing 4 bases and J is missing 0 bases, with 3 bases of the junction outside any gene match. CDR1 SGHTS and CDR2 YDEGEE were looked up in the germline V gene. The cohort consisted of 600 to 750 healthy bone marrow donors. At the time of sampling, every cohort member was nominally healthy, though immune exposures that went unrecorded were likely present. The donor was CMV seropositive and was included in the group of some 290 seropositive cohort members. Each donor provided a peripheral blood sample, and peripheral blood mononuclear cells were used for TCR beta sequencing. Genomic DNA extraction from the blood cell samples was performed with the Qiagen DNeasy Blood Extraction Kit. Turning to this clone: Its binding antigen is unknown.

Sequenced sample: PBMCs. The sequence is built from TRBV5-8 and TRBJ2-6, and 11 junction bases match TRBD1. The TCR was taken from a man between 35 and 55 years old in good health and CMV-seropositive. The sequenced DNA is TGTGCCAGCAGCCGGGGACAGGGGGGCTCTGGGGCCAACGTCCTGACTTTC. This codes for CASSRGQGGSGANVLTF.